Listed below are T cell receptor beta chains from one sample, sequenced in a study of OX40 agonist ivuxolimab in advanced cancers. The data were produced by immunoSEQ multiplex PCR, yet TCRdb's version contains in-frame clones alone and is incomplete. Among about 78,000 clones listed, around nine tenths were seen once. The sample in question was CD4+ or CD8+ T cells sorted from blood, obtained in a trial of the OX40 agonist ivuxolimab. Receptors were obtained from an adult with an advanced solid tumor such as melanoma, head and neck, liver or kidney cancer. Both conserved end residues are part of each CDR3. A D gene is named only where the DNA matches it firmly. The listing skips clone size in some rows; elsewhere it reads once, few, many or a size class.

17 - TRBJ2-1 - TRBV4-1 TGCGCCAGCAGCCAAGACTTCCGGGGCTCAGGCCTCAATGAGCAGTTCTTC CASSQDFRGSGLNEQFF
15 - TRBJ1-1 - TRBV5-1 TGCGCCAGCAGCTTGGATGGGGGCTTGAATGCTGAAGCTTTCTTT CASSLDGGLNAEAFF
16 - TRBJ2-1 TRBD2 TRBV10-3 TGTGCCATCAGGTATACTAGCGGGGGGGCAAACAATGAGCAGTTCTTC CAIRYTSGGANNEQFF
15 once TRBJ2-1 - TRBV5-1 TGCGCCAGCAGGATGGACGGAATCTCCTACAATGAGCAGTTCTTC CASRMDGISYNEQFF
16 - TRBJ1-3 TRBD1 TRBV4-1 TGCGCCAGCAGCCCGACAGGGAGTAGCTCTGGAAACACCATATATTTT CASSPTGSSSGNTIYF
14 once TRBJ1-3 - TRBV5-6 TGTGCCAGCAGCTTCACGGGGGATGGAAACACCATATATTTT CASSFTGDGNTIYF
16 - TRBJ2-7 - TRBV27 TGTGCCAGCAGTCCACAACCCCCCCCGTACCTGTACGAGCAGTACTTC CASSPQPPPYLYEQYF
16 - TRBJ1-6 - TRBV10-1 TGCGCCAGCAGTGAGAATGTTCGTGGTAGTAATTCACCCCTCCACTTT CASSENVRGSNSPLHF
13 - TRBJ2-7 - TRBV11-2 TGTGCCAGCAGCTTAGACAGGGTCGGCGAGCAGTACTTC CASSLDRVGEQYF
11 - TRBJ2-7 - TRBV4-2 TGTGCCAGCAGCACCCCGGGTGGGCAGTACTTC CASSTPGGQYF
12 - TRBJ2-5 - TRBV6-1 TGTGCCATGCGGGTTGCCGGAGAGACCCAGTACTTC CAMRVAGETQYF
16 - TRBJ2-1 - TRBV19 TGTGCCAGTAGTATAGGGCGTCCGAGTCCCCACAATGAGCAGTTCTTC CASSIGRPSPHNEQFF
14 once TRBJ2-1 - TRBV28 TGTGCCACCCTCGGGGGCTCAAGAAGCAATGAGCAGTTCTTC CATLGGSRSNEQFF
13 - TRBJ2-1 TRBD2 TRBV29-1 TGCAGTGTCCCGGGAGGCGGTCCCAATGAGCAGTTCTTC CSVPGGGPNEQFF
16 - TRBJ2-2 - TRBV5-4 TGTGCCAGCAGCAGTTTACTGTCCGAGAATCCCGGGGAGCTGTTTTTT CASSSLLSENPGELFF
15 - TRBJ2-1 - TRBV27 TGTGCCAGCAGTCTTTTCGGGCCCCAATTCAATGAGCAGTTCTTC CASSLFGPQFNEQFF
14 - TRBJ2-2 - TRBV5-1 TGCGCCAGCTCGGGGGAGCCGAACACCGGGGAGCTGTTTTTT CASSGEPNTGELFF
15 once TRBJ1-1 - TRBV18 TGTGCCAGCTCACCACCTGGAAGGGGCGCCTCCCAAGCTTTCTTT CASSPPGRGASQAFF
12 - TRBJ1-1 - TRBV5-1 TGCGCCAGCAGCTTACAGAACACTGAAGCTTTCTTT CASSLQNTEAFF
15 - TRBJ2-7 TRBD1 TRBV7-2 TGTGCCAGCAGCTTAGCCGGACAGGGGATCAACGAGCAGTACTTC CASSLAGQGINEQYF
16 - TRBJ2-2 TRBD1 TRBV14 TGTGCCAGCAGCCAATTGACAGGGACAAACACCGGGGAGCTGTTTTTT CASSQLTGTNTGELFF
12 once TRBJ1-1 TRBD1 TRBV30 TGTGCCTGGAGTTGGGACAGGGCTGAAGCTTTCTTT CAWSWDRAEAFF
14 - TRBJ1-3 - TRBV6-1 TGTGCCAGCAGTGAACAGGGATACGGAAACACCATATATTTT CASSEQGYGNTIYF
14 - TRBJ2-1 TRBD2 TRBV6-5 TGTGCCAGCAGTCGCGGACTAGCGGGAACTGAGCAGTTCTTC CASSRGLAGTEQFF
16 - TRBJ2-7 - TRBV5-4 TGTGCCAGCAGCCCCGGACAGCTAGCGCTTCGGTACGAGCAGTACTTC CASSPGQLALRYEQYF